Below, 18 T cell receptor beta chains from the same sample are listed, as sequenced in a study of cytomegalovirus exposure and HLA in healthy donors. Vbeta (60) and Jbeta (13) primers were used in the PCR. Measured with immunoSEQ multiplex PCR; TCRdb has only the in-frame clones, and not every one. The sample has 100,000 to 130,000 clones, approximately 76% seen once. The specimen was PBMCs. The receptors originated from a man aged 18 to 30 in good health and CMV-seronegative.

This chain joins TRBV19 and TRBJ2-5; TRBD1 aligns across 9 bases. The CDR3 extends over 15 amino acids. V gave up 3 bases and J gave up 2 bases; unmatched junction bases: 4. Germline V lookup: CDR1 LNHDA, CDR2 SQIVND (reference sequence). CDR3 amino acids: CASSITGTGQETQYF. CDR3 nucleotides: TGTGCCAGTAGTATCACCGGGACAGGGCAAGAGACCCAGTACTTC.

The chain recombines TRBV13 with TRBJ2-5; the match to TRBD1 covers 7 bases. V shed 2 bases and J 4 bases; nucleotides not matched to a gene: 4. The CDR3 extends over 14 amino acids. Per the germline V gene, CDR1 is PRHDT and CDR2 is FYEKMQ (reference sequence). The CDR3 is CASSLNRGGETQYF. The CDR3 nucleotides read TGTGCCAGCAGCTTAAACAGGGGTGGAGAGACCCAGTACTTC.

This chain uses TRBV19 with TRBJ1-2; 8 nucleotides line up with TRBD1. CDR3 length: 14 amino acids. With V trimmed by 9 bases and J by 0 bases, 6 bases remained unmatched. CDR1 is LNHDA and CDR2 is SQIVND in the germline V gene (reference sequence). The chain's CDR3 is CASGQGPANYGYTF. The CDR3 coding sequence is TGTGCCAGCGGACAGGGCCCAGCTAACTATGGCTACACCTTC.

The chain couples TRBV7-2 to TRBJ2-7; 11 bases match TRBD2. With 6 bases clipped from V and 0 bases from J, the junction kept 7 bases outside the gene matches. From germline, CDR1 is SGHTA and CDR2 FQGNSA. This CDR3 region has 16 residues. DNA for the CDR3: TGTGCCAGCAGTCGTACTAGCGGGGGCCGCTCCTACGAGCAGTACTTC. This encodes CASSRTSGGRSYEQYF.

The V call is TRBV5-5, the J call TRBJ1-1; possibly TRBD1 for D (5 bases). V lost 2 bases, J lost 2 bases, and 10 bases lay in between. This CDR3 region has 14 residues. The germline V gene has CDR1 SGHKS and CDR2 YYEKEE (reference sequence). Here the CDR3 reads CASSLGARNTEAFF. The CDR3 DNA reads TGTGCCAGCAGCTTAGGGGCCAGAAACACTGAAGCTTTCTTT.

This clone has a single count. This chain links TRBV5-4 with TRBJ1-2, with 7 bases identical to TRBD1. V trimming: 6 bases; J trimming: 8 bases; junction bases outside the gene matches: 10. CDR1 and CDR2 from the germline V gene are SGHNT and YYREEE (reference sequence). The CDR3 consists of 13 residues. CDR3 sequence: CASIMRGRDGYTF. CDR3 in DNA: TGTGCCAGCATTATGAGGGGGCGCGACGGCTACACCTTC.

This clone has just one count. The chain carries TRBV15 and TRBJ1-5; D unresolved. The V gene lost 3 bases and the J gene lost 2 bases, with 8 bases spanning the gap. This CDR3 is 14 amino acids long. CDR1 is LNHNV and CDR2 is YYDKDF in the germline V gene (reference sequence). This CDR3 reads CATSSATRNQPQHF. The CDR3 bases are TGTGCCACCAGCAGTGCGACACGCAATCAGCCCCAGCATTTT.

This clone was found a few times. The chain joins TRBV11-1 to TRBJ2-5, with TRBD1 identical over 8 bases. After removal of 2 bases from V and 4 bases from J, the junction contained 3 bases not matched to a gene. The CDR3 loop spans 14 amino acids. Germline values: CDR1 SGHAT, CDR2 FQDESV (reference sequence). The CDR3 region has the DNA TGTGCCAGCAGCTTAACGACAGGGGCAGAGACCCAGTACTTC. Protein sequence: CASSLTTGAETQYF. The full variable domain, rest sourced from reference TRBV11-1 and TRBJ2-5, is EAEVAQSPRYKITEKSQAVAFWCDPISGHATLYWYRQILGQGPELLVQFQDESVVDDSQLPKDRFSAERLKGVDSTLKIQPAELGDSAMYLCASSLTTGAETQYFGPGTRLLVL.

J is TRBJ1-2 and V is TRBV5-5; weak D call: TRBD1 (6 bases). CDR3 length: 14 amino acids. Trimming left V 6 bases short and J 2 bases short, with 14 bases between. Germline V gene lookup returns CDR1 SGHKS and CDR2 YYEKEE (reference sequence). In DNA form, the CDR3 reads TGTGCCAGCACTCCGGCCGGACAGAACTATGGCTACACCTTC. This gives the protein CASTPAGQNYGYTF.

This rearrangement joins TRBV29-1 to TRBJ2-1, with 9 bases lining up with TRBD2. The CDR3 is 14 residues long. CDR1 is SQVTM, CDR2 ANQGSEA, per germline. The V segment lost 6 bases and the J segment 3 bases; nucleotides outside the gene matches: 6. CDR3 loop: CSVPGTSSYNEQFF. The DNA for the CDR3 is TGCAGCGTACCCGGGACTAGCAGCTACAATGAGCAGTTCTTC.

The chain couples TRBV7-2 to TRBJ1-2; 10 bases map to TRBD1. Germline V gene lookup returns CDR1 SGHTA and CDR2 FQGNSA. V shed 5 bases and J 8 bases; nucleotides not matched to a gene: 2. The CDR3 is 12 residues long. CDR3 sequence (DNA): TGTGCCAGCAGCCCGGGACAGGGGGGCTACACCTTC. Its translation: CASSPGQGGYTF.

The chain uses TRBV11-2 and TRBJ2-7, with 10 bases fitting TRBD1. The CDR3 extends over 14 amino acids. The ends lost 8 bases at V and 4 bases at J; junction bases unmatched: 8. Germline V gene data show CDR1 as SGHAT and CDR2 as FQNNGV. The CDR3 nucleotides are TGTGCCAGCGGGAGACAGGGGGCGCGTTACGAGCAGTACTTC. It codes for CASGRQGARYEQYF.

The chain combines TRBV7-2 with TRBJ2-3, with TRBD1 identical over 9 bases. The CDR3 totals 15 residues. V trimming: 5 bases; J trimming: 2 bases; junction bases outside the gene matches: 5. Per the germline V gene, CDR1 is SGHTA and CDR2 is FQGNSA. CDR3 protein: CASSAGQGTTDTQYF. The DNA of the CDR3 is TGTGCCAGCAGCGCGGGACAGGGCACCACAGATACGCAGTATTTT.

The chain uses TRBV5-1 and TRBJ2-5, with D uncertain. CDR1 and CDR2 (germline): SGHRS, YFSETQ. The V end was cut by 4 bases, the J end by 5 bases, with 12 bases between. CDR3 length: 13 residues. The CDR3 nucleotides are TGCGCCAGCAGCCCCACTCGGTCGGAGACCCAGTACTTC. Translating it yields CASSPTRSETQYF.

The chain couples TRBV6-5 to TRBJ2-1; the D gene is possibly TRBD2 (5 bases). Trimming shortened V by 6 bases and J by 1 base, and 13 bases separated the two germline ends. The V gene's germline CDR1 is MNHEY and CDR2 SVGAGI. The CDR3 loop spans 15 amino acids. CDR3 nucleotides: TGTGCCAGCAGCAGAGACGGGGTATCCTACAATGAGCAGTTCTTC. The encoded protein is CASSRDGVSYNEQFF.

The rearrangement joins TRBV5-1 to TRBJ2-7; TRBD1 aligns across 7 bases. The CDR3 contains 13 residues. The germline V gene encodes CDR1 SGHRS and CDR2 YFSETQ. V was clipped by 0 bases and J by 6 bases; unmatched bases: 3. CDR3 amino acids: CASSLDRGREQYF. The CDR3 DNA reads as TGCGCCAGCAGCTTGGACAGGGGACGCGAGCAGTACTTC.

The chain is built from TRBV4-2 and TRBJ2-3; 9 bases are a match to TRBD2. The CDR3 is 18 residues long. Germline trimming cut 1 base from V and 2 bases from J; bases unmatched to any gene: 10. Germline values: CDR1 LGHNA, CDR2 YNFKEQ. The CDR3 coding sequence is TGTGCCAGCAGCCAAGGGAATAGAGCGGGGGGACTCACAGATACGCAGTATTTT. This gives the protein CASSQGNRAGGLTDTQYF.

The V and J genes are TRBV6-5 and TRBJ2-2; D is possibly TRBD1 (5 bases). The germline V and J ends were trimmed by 6 bases and 5 bases, with 7 bases remaining between them. Germline assignment: CDR1 MNHEY and CDR2 SVGAGI. The CDR3 runs to 12 residues. The CDR3 DNA follows: TGTGCCAGCAGGCGACAGACCGGGGAGCTGTTTTTT. Amino acid sequence: CASRRQTGELFF.